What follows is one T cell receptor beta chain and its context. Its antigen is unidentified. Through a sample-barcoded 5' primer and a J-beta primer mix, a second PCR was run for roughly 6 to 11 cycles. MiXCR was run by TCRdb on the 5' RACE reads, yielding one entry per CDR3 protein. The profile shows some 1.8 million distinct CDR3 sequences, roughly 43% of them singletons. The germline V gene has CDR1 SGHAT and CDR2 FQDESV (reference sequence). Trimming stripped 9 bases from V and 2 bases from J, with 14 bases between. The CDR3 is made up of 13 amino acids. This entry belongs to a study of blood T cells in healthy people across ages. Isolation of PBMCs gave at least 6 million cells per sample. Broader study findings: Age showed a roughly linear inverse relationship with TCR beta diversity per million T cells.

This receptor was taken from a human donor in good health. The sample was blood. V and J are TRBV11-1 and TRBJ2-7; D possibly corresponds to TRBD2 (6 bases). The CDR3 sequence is CARQLAVTYEQYF. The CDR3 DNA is TGTGCCAGGCAACTAGCAGTGACCTACGAGCAGTACTTC.